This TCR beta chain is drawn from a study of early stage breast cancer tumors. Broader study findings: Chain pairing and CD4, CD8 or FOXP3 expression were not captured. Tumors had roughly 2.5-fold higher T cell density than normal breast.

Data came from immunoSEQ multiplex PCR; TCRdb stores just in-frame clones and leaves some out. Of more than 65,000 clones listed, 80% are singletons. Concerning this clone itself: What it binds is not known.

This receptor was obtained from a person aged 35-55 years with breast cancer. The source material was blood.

The CDR3: CASKKRWETQYF. The CDR3 DNA is TGTGCCAGCAAAAAACGATGGGAGACCCAGTACTTC. The genes are TRBV11-2 and TRBJ2-5; no firm D call. V was cut by 7 bases and J by 5 bases, with 11 bases left in between. Germline CDR1 reads SGHAT; CDR2 reads FQNNGV. The CDR3 has 12 amino acids.